The 32 T cell receptor beta chains reported below all come from one sample, sequenced in a study of beta chain features in type 1 diabetes. Every isolated RNA sample was fully reverse transcribed, so sequencing captured expressed TCRB transcripts. Clones were sequenced by immunoSEQ multiplex PCR, and TCRdb holds only the in-frame ones, with some missing. The sample lists some 150,000 clones, around 10% occurring once. The sequenced material came from central memory CD4+ T cells from blood. The receptor source for this set is a man in his late teens or twenties in good health.

The chain is built from TRBV5-6 and TRBJ2-5; the D is unclear. V lost 0 bases and J lost 5, with 8 bases in between. The CDR3 has 13 residues. Germline V gives CDR1 SGHDT, CDR2 YYEEEE. The CDR3 loop is CASSLAAQETQYF. The CDR3 bases are TGTGCCAGCAGCTTGGCAGCCCAGGAGACCCAGTACTTC. The full variable domain, in which reference TRBV5-6 and TRBJ2-5 provide the parts outside the CDR3, is DAGVTQSPTHLIKTRGQQVTLRCSPKSGHDTVSWYQQALGQGPQFIFQYYEEEERQRGNFPDRFSGHQFPNYSSELNVNALLLGDSALYLCASSLAAQETQYFGPGTRLLVL.

This clone was recorded a few times. This chain uses TRBV7-6 with TRBJ2-7, with D unresolved. This CDR3 contains 11 residues. Trimming removed 3 bases from V and 6 bases from J, with 6 bases in between. CDR1 SGHVS and CDR2 FNYEAQ come from the germline V gene. CDR3 amino acids: CASSLSPEQYF. In nucleotides, the CDR3 is TGTGCCAGCAGCTTGAGCCCCGAGCAGTACTTC.

J is TRBJ2-7 and V is TRBV14; TRBD1 is a possible D gene (5 bases). The CDR3 runs to 14 residues. V was pared by 9 bases and J by 2 bases, with 17 bases between. The germline V gene has CDR1 SGHDN and CDR2 FVKESK. The chain's CDR3 is CARKGQPPAYEQYF. CDR3 nucleotides: TGTGCCAGGAAGGGGCAGCCCCCAGCCTACGAGCAGTACTTC.

This chain links TRBV7-2 with TRBJ2-1; 7 positions match TRBD1. This CDR3 has 16 residues. CDR1 is SGHTA and CDR2 is FQGNSA in the germline V gene. The V gene end was trimmed by 4 bases and the J gene end by 0 bases; junction bases not matched to a gene: 6. CDR3 amino acids: CASSSTGDHSYNEQFF. Written as DNA, the CDR3 is TGTGCCAGCAGCTCAACAGGGGACCACTCCTACAATGAGCAGTTCTTC.

This clone was counted a few times. The sample has other DNA sequences that encode this CDR3 too. V and J are TRBV7-3 and TRBJ2-5; 14 positions match TRBD2. The CDR3 is made up of 17 amino acids. CDR1 SGHTA and CDR2 FQGTGA come from the germline V gene. V shed 4 bases, J shed 3 bases, and the junction held 7 bases outside the gene matches. The CDR3 DNA reads TGTGCCAGCAGCTACCGACCGGGACTAGCGGGGGAAGAGACCCAGTACTTC. Translation gives CASSYRPGLAGEETQYF.

The table lists this clone with a few counts. The V gene is TRBV7-3, the J gene TRBJ1-1, with 8 positions matching TRBD1. Germline CDR1 reads SGHTA; CDR2 reads FQGTGA. The junction had 6 bases not matched to a gene; V was cut back by 5 bases and J by 4 bases. CDR3 size: 14 residues. The DNA for the CDR3 is TGTGCCAGCAGCATTGGACAGGGTGGCACTGAAGCTTTCTTT. Its protein product is CASSIGQGGTEAFF.

This clone was observed a few times. The V call is TRBV7-9, the J call TRBJ2-6; the D is unclear. CDR3 length equals 12 residues. V shed 2 bases and J shed 7 bases, with 3 bases lying between them. The V gene's germline CDR1 is SEHNR and CDR2 FQNEAQ (reference sequence). CDR3 nucleotides: TGTGCCAGCAGCTTAAAAGCCAACGTCCTGACTTTC. Its translation is CASSLKANVLTF.

This clone was counted between two and nine times. The V call is TRBV6-5, the J call TRBJ2-7; 7 bases fit TRBD1. V lost 8 bases, J lost 6 bases, and 7 bases stayed unmatched. The germline V gene has CDR1 MNHEY and CDR2 SVGAGI. CDR3 length equals 12 residues. The CDR3 coding sequence is TGTGCCAGCGCGACAGGGAGCAGCGAGCAGTACTTC. Protein product: CASATGSSEQYF.

This clone was counted only a few times. V gene TRBV4-2 combines with J gene TRBJ2-5; TRBD1 might be the D (5 bases). The germline CDR1 and CDR2 sequences are LGHNA and YNFKEQ. V gave up 0 bases and J gave up 1 base, with 9 bases separating them. The CDR3 length is 15 residues. The CDR3 sequence: CASSQDLDIQETQYF. The CDR3 nucleotides are TGTGCCAGCAGCCAAGACCTGGACATCCAAGAGACCCAGTACTTC.

Note on this clone: A read error may produce the germline difference seen at one junction end. The rearrangement uses TRBV6-4 and TRBJ2-1, with TRBD1 identical over 7 bases. There are 16 residues in the CDR3. Germline lookup yields CDR1 MRHNA and CDR2 SNTAGT. CDR3 in amino acids: CAISEGGRSSYNEQFF. CDR3 sequence (DNA): TGTGCCATCAGTGAAGGGGGCCGGAGCTCCTACAATGAGCAGTTCTTC.

This clone was observed many times. J is TRBJ2-7 and V is TRBV6-1; the D gene is possibly TRBD1 (6 bases). Germline CDR1 is MNHNS and CDR2 is SASEGT. The CDR3 has 15 amino acids. The germline V and J ends were trimmed by 6 bases and 0 bases, with 15 bases remaining between them. DNA for the CDR3: TGTGCCAGCAGGAGAGGGGACACCAGCTCCTACGAGCAGTACTTC. Protein product: CASRRGDTSSYEQYF.

This chain joins TRBV10-3 and TRBJ1-6; D may be TRBD1 (5 bases). Germline-derived CDR1 and CDR2 are ENHRY and SYGVKD. This CDR3 has 13 residues. Trimming pared 3 bases from V and 8 bases from J, leaving 8 bases between. The CDR3 protein is CAISETRDSPLHF. Here the CDR3 DNA reads TGTGCCATCAGTGAAACCAGGGATTCACCCCTCCACTTT.

This clone was counted many times. This sequence joins TRBV4-2 and TRBJ2-7; 7 bases align to TRBD2. Germline V lookup: CDR1 LGHNA, CDR2 YNFKEQ. The V segment lost 0 bases and the J segment 0 bases; nucleotides outside the gene matches: 2. This CDR3 has 15 residues. For the CDR3, the DNA is TGTGCCAGCAGCCAAGAAGCGGGGCGCTCCTACGAGCAGTACTTC. It is translated as CASSQEAGRSYEQYF.

This clone was counted between two and nine times. This clone may be a read error of a much larger clone one base away. The rearrangement uses TRBV10-3 and TRBJ1-6; D gene ambiguous. From germline, CDR1 is ENHRY and CDR2 SYGVKD. The CDR3 extends over 13 amino acids. The CDR3 DNA follows: TGTGCCAGCAGTGACGGTTATAATTCACCCCTCCACTTT. Translation: CASSDGYNSPLHF.

J is TRBJ2-1 and V is TRBV11-3; 8 positions match TRBD1. CDR3 size: 15 residues. From germline, CDR1 is SGHNT and CDR2 YENEEA. The V segment lost 5 bases and the J segment 5 bases; nucleotides outside the gene matches: 8. The CDR3 here is CASSPGQGRDNEQFF. In DNA, the CDR3 is TGTGCCAGCAGCCCCGGACAGGGAAGGGACAATGAGCAGTTCTTC.

The chain couples TRBV5-1 to TRBJ2-5; D ambiguous. There are 13 residues in the CDR3. The V end lost 4 bases, the J end lost 1 base, and 8 bases lay between the germline ends. Germline V gene lookup returns CDR1 SGHRS and CDR2 YFSETQ. The CDR3 here is CASSQHSQETQYF. Here the CDR3 DNA reads TGCGCCAGCAGCCAACACTCCCAAGAGACCCAGTACTTC.

The J gene is TRBJ2-1, the V gene TRBV7-6; 8 bases agree with TRBD1. This CDR3 has 17 residues. The V and J ends lost 0 bases and 4 bases, in that order; junction bases with no gene match: 8. The V gene's germline CDR1 is SGHVS and CDR2 FNYEAQ. CDR3 coding DNA: TGTGCCAGCAGCTTAGCGTCACAGGGGGAGATATACAATGAGCAGTTCTTC. Its protein product is CASSLASQGEIYNEQFF.

V usage is TRBV4-3 and J usage is TRBJ1-1, with D possibly TRBD1 on 5 matching bases. This CDR3 comprises 13 residues. Germline V CDR1 and CDR2: LGHNA, YSLEER. Trimming removed 6 bases at V and 1 base at J, with 9 bases between. The chain's CDR3 is CASRGERNTEAFF. For the CDR3, the DNA is TGCGCCAGCAGGGGGGAGAGGAACACTGAAGCTTTCTTT.

The chain recombines TRBV28 with TRBJ1-1; TRBD1 matches at 7 bases. There are 12 residues in the CDR3. Germline CDR1 is MDHEN and CDR2 is SYDVKM. V lost 6 bases and J lost 5; bases outside the gene matches: 3. The CDR3 loop is CASRVTGTEAFF. The CDR3 DNA reads as TGTGCCAGCAGGGTGACAGGGACTGAAGCTTTCTTT. The full variable domain, completed using reference TRBV28 and TRBJ1-1, is DVKVTQSSRYLVKRTGEKVFLECVQDMDHENMFWYRQDPGLGLRLIYFSYDVKMKEKGDIPEGYSVSREKKERFSLILESASTNQTSMYLCASRVTGTEAFFGQGTRLTVV.

The CDR3 protein is CASSIGLAVEQFF. In nucleotides, the CDR3 is TGTGCCAGTAGTATAGGACTAGCGGTAGAGCAGTTCTTC. V usage is TRBV19 and J usage is TRBJ2-1; 9 positions agree with TRBD2. The CDR3 covers 13 residues. Germline-derived CDR1 and CDR2 are LNHDA and SQIVND (reference sequence). Trimming took 1 base from V and 10 from J; bases not matched to a gene: 2.

This clone was counted between two and nine times. The J gene is TRBJ2-7, the V gene TRBV7-2; TRBD1 is a possible D gene (6 bases). CDR1 SGHTA and CDR2 FQGNSA come from the germline V gene. The V end was cut by 5 bases, the J end by 6 bases, with 11 bases between. The length of the CDR3 is 12 residues. CDR3 coding DNA: TGTGCCAGCAGCCCCAGGGGATCCGAGCAGTACTTC. This encodes CASSPRGSEQYF.

Of note for this clone: Mismatch with germline at one junction end may stem from a read error. The rearrangement links TRBV10-3 to TRBJ1-3; the D is unclear. This CDR3 comprises 11 residues. Germline loops: CDR1 ENHRY, CDR2 SYGVKD. CDR3 loop: CAISESVERHF. CDR3 sequence (DNA): TGTGCCATCAGTGAGTCGGTCGAAAGGCATTTT.

This clone came up many times. The V call is TRBV15, the J call TRBJ1-1; D gene ambiguous. The CDR3 has 13 residues. V was cut by 5 bases and J by 0 bases, with 7 bases left in between. Looked up from germline, CDR1 is LNHNV and CDR2 is YYDKDF (reference sequence). CDR3 protein: CATSSQMNTEAFF. CDR3 in DNA: TGTGCCACCAGCTCACAAATGAACACTGAAGCTTTCTTT. Full variable domain (missing parts from reference TRBV15 and TRBJ1-1): DAMVIQNPRYQVTQFGKPVTLSCSQTLNHNVMYWYQQKSSQAPKLLFHYYDKDFNNEADTPDNFQSRRPNTSFCFLDIRSPGLGDTAMYLCATSSQMNTEAFFGQGTRLTVV.

This clone came up a few times. The chain's CDR3 is CASSQTTERNEKLFF. The DNA for the CDR3 is TGTGCCAGCAGCCAAACGACAGAGCGAAATGAAAAACTGTTTTTT. The genes are TRBV14 and TRBJ1-4, with a weak D call TRBD1 (5 bases). CDR1 and CDR2 from the germline V gene are SGHDN and FVKESK. CDR3 size: 15 residues. Trimming pared 2 bases from V and 5 bases from J, leaving 12 bases between.

The genes are TRBV7-3 and TRBJ1-2; D is ambiguous. This CDR3 has 13 residues. V gave up 8 bases and J gave up 4 bases, with 14 bases separating them. The germline V gene has CDR1 SGHTA and CDR2 FQGTGA. The CDR3 DNA reads as TGTGCCAGCTCTAGTTGGGAGGGCTATGGCTACACCTTC. This sequence encodes CASSSWEGYGYTF.

This clone was seen more than once but under ten times. The V call is TRBV7-2, the J call TRBJ2-2, with TRBD1 matching over 9 bases. Germline loops: CDR1 SGHTA, CDR2 FQGNSA. CDR3 length equals 18 residues. Unmatched junction bases numbered 14, after V lost 3 bases and J lost 6 bases. CDR3 sequence reads: CASSFESHRGLLAGELFF. The CDR3 nucleotides are TGTGCCAGCAGCTTCGAATCTCACAGGGGGCTTTTAGCCGGGGAGCTGTTTTTT.

This clone was detected only a few times. The chain recombines TRBV21-1 with TRBJ2-7; the table's TRBD2 call for D was not verified on the DNA. TRBV21-1 is termed a pseudogene. The CDR3 loop spans 16 amino acids. For the CDR3, the DNA is TGTGCCAGCAGCAAAGTTGGAGGTGATTACTCCTACGAGCAGTACTTC. Its translation is CASSKVGGDYSYEQYF.

This clone was picked up a small number of times. V is TRBV21-1 and J is TRBJ2-7; TRBD2 is taken as the D call from the table, unchecked against the DNA. TRBV21-1 corresponds to a pseudogene. The CDR3 runs to 14 residues. The CDR3 here is CASSIGLGPYEQYF. CDR3 bases: TGTGCCAGCAGCATCGGACTAGGTCCCTACGAGCAGTACTTC.

This clone was found a few times. CDR3 in amino acids: CASSPRVVHEQFF. CDR3 sequence (DNA): TGCGCCAGCAGCCCTAGGGTGGTCCATGAGCAGTTCTTC. The chain couples TRBV5-1 to TRBJ2-1; no firm D call. There are 13 residues in the CDR3. Trimming pared 4 bases from V and 8 bases from J, leaving 13 bases between. Germline V gene data show CDR1 as SGHRS and CDR2 as YFSETQ.

V usage is TRBV28 and J usage is TRBJ2-3; D possibly matches TRBD1 or TRBD2 (7 bases each). Germline V gene data show CDR1 as MDHEN and CDR2 as SYDVKM. The CDR3 contains 14 residues. Trimming cost V 2 bases and J 6 bases, with 12 bases left between them. The CDR3 reads CASSLPQGGDTQYF. The CDR3, as DNA: TGTGCCAGCAGTTTACCCCAGGGGGGGGATACGCAGTATTTT. The whole variable domain, filled in from reference TRBV28 and TRBJ2-3, reads DVKVTQSSRYLVKRTGEKVFLECVQDMDHENMFWYRQDPGLGLRLIYFSYDVKMKEKGDIPEGYSVSREKKERFSLILESASTNQTSMYLCASSLPQGGDTQYFGPGTRLTVL.

This clone was seen more than once but under ten times. This rearrangement joins TRBV10-3 to TRBJ2-5; possible D gene TRBD1, 6 bases. The length of the CDR3 is 13 residues. Trimming pared 8 bases from V and 5 bases from J, leaving 15 bases between. Germline lookup yields CDR1 ENHRY and CDR2 SYGVKD. CDR3: CAIGQGKGETQYF. Written as DNA, the CDR3 is TGTGCCATCGGCCAGGGGAAAGGGGAGACCCAGTACTTC.

This clone was detected ten times or more. The CDR3 protein is CAWSLTGGPYEQYF. CDR3 nucleotide sequence: TGTGCCTGGAGCCTCACAGGGGGCCCCTACGAGCAGTACTTC. The rearrangement joins TRBV30 to TRBJ2-7, with TRBD1 matching over 9 bases. The germline V gene encodes CDR1 GTSNPN and CDR2 SVGIG (reference sequence). The V gene end was trimmed by 3 bases and the J gene end by 2 bases; junction bases not matched to a gene: 5. The CDR3 extends over 14 amino acids.